What follows describes a single TCR beta chain. The antigen is undetermined. The CDR3 covers 15 residues. Germline V gene sequence: CDR1 SGHAT, CDR2 FQNNGV. V lost 6 bases and J lost 2, with 16 bases in between. The repertoire was sequenced with immunoSEQ multiplex PCR; TCRdb's copy has only in-frame clones and lacks some. The sample carries just over 90,000 clones, roughly 94% recorded once. This specimen comes from a study of OX40 agonist ivuxolimab in advanced cancers. Whole-study findings and limits: CD8+ T cells averaged more expanded clones than CD4+.

This chain links TRBV11-2 with TRBJ2-5; possibly TRBD1 or TRBD2 for D (5 bases each). This receptor was obtained from an adult with an advanced solid tumor such as melanoma, head and neck, liver or kidney cancer. Specimen: CD4+ or CD8+ T cells sorted from blood, collected in a trial of the OX40 agonist ivuxolimab. This chain's CDR3 is CASSFRDGIQETQYF. The CDR3 DNA reads TGTGCCAGCAGTTTCCGGGACGGAATACAAGAGACCCAGTACTTC.